Following are 11 T cell receptor beta chains from one sample sequenced in a study of T cells in localized non-small cell lung cancer. Method: immunoSEQ multiplex PCR; TCRdb's copy keeps in-frame clones and lacks some. The table shows around 91,000 clones, with roughly 86% occurring only once. Sequencing was performed on peripheral blood, taken before any cancer treatment. The receptors come from a man between 35 and 75 years old with stage I squamous cell lung carcinoma.

This CDR3 reads CASSQDPGIRNSPLHF. The DNA of the CDR3 is TGCGCCAGCAGCCAAGATCCAGGGATTCGGAATTCACCCCTCCACTTT. This rearrangement joins TRBV4-1 to TRBJ1-6, with D possibly matching TRBD1 (5 bases). With 0 bases removed from V and 7 bases from J, the gap between germline ends came to 13 bases. CDR1 and CDR2 (germline): MGHRA, YSYEKL. CDR3 size: 16 residues.

The chain joins TRBV29-1 to TRBJ2-7; D ambiguous. CDR1 is SQVTM, CDR2 ANQGSEA, per germline. Trimming took 4 bases from V and 6 from J, leaving 19 bases between them. The CDR3 extends over 14 amino acids. The CDR3 protein is CSVAKGLSNGEQYF. CDR3 in DNA: TGCAGCGTTGCAAAGGGTTTGTCTAATGGCGAGCAGTACTTC.

The chain joins TRBV7-2 to TRBJ2-3, with D perhaps TRBD2 (5 bases). V dropped 3 bases and J dropped 2 bases, with 12 bases sitting between them. Germline lookup yields CDR1 SGHTA and CDR2 FQGNSA. CDR3 length equals 15 residues. CDR3 loop: CASSLNWTPTDTQYF. CDR3 nucleotides: TGTGCCAGCAGCTTGAATTGGACTCCCACAGATACGCAGTATTTT.

This clone was detected a few times. The chain has TRBV2 and TRBJ1-1; no clear D gene. This CDR3 has 13 residues. From germline, CDR1 is SNHLY and CDR2 FYNNEI. Trimming shortened V by 5 bases and J by 0 bases, and 7 bases separated the two germline ends. CDR3 sequence: CASSRLMNTEAFF. The CDR3 DNA reads as TGTGCCAGCAGTCGACTGATGAACACTGAAGCTTTCTTT.

This rearrangement joins TRBV7-2 to TRBJ1-1; no firm D call. Germline assignment: CDR1 SGHTA and CDR2 FQGNSA. CDR3 length: 13 residues. V shed 2 bases and J shed 1 base, with 5 bases lying between them. In DNA, the CDR3 is TGTGCCAGCAGCTTACATCCGAACACTGAAGCTTTCTTT. Translating gives CASSLHPNTEAFF.

The chain carries TRBV29-1 and TRBJ1-2, with 9 bases matching TRBD1. The CDR3 runs to 14 residues. V was clipped by 1 base and J by 3 bases; unmatched bases: 3. CDR1 and CDR2 (germline): SQVTM, ANQGSEA. In DNA, the CDR3 is TGCAGCGTTGAAGGAACAGGGGGCTACTATGGCTACACCTTC. Its protein product is CSVEGTGGYYGYTF.

This clone was seen once. V usage is TRBV6-6 and J usage is TRBJ1-2, with 10 bases identical to TRBD1. Germline trimming cut 7 bases from V and 3 bases from J; bases unmatched to any gene: 8. The CDR3 is 15 residues long. Germline lookup yields CDR1 MNHNY and CDR2 SVGAGI (reference sequence). This chain's CDR3 is CASTYRDRGDYGYTF. CDR3 coding DNA: TGTGCCAGCACATACCGGGACAGGGGTGACTATGGCTACACCTTC.

The V call is TRBV5-8, the J call TRBJ2-7; 7 nucleotides line up with TRBD1. Germline CDR1 and CDR2: SGHTS and YDEGEE. Trimming removed 0 bases from V and 1 base from J; junction bases left unmatched: 4. CDR3 size: 15 residues. In nucleotides, the CDR3 is TGTGCCAGCAGCTTGGTAGGCAGGGGGTCCTACGAGCAGTACTTC. The encoded protein is CASSLVGRGSYEQYF. Full variable domain (remainder filled in from reference TRBV5-8 and TRBJ2-7): EAGVTQSPTHLIKTRGQQATLRCSPISGHTSVYWYQQALGLGLQFLLWYDEGEERNRGNFPPRFSGRQFPNYSSELNVNALELEDSALYLCASSLVGRGSYEQYFGPGTRLTVT.

V gene TRBV10-2 combines with J gene TRBJ2-7, with unresolved D. Germline lookup yields CDR1 WSHSY and CDR2 SAAADI. CDR3 length: 14 amino acids. The V and J ends lost 3 bases and 1 base respectively, with 10 bases between them. The CDR3 sequence: CASSDWGRSYEQYF. DNA of the CDR3: TGCGCCAGCAGTGATTGGGGTAGGTCCTACGAGCAGTACTTC.

The chain links TRBV27 to TRBJ2-2; a weak D match, TRBD2 (6 bases). The V end was cut by 4 bases, the J end by 8 bases, with 11 bases between. CDR1 MNHEY and CDR2 SMNVEV come from the germline V gene (reference sequence). This CDR3 comprises 13 residues. The CDR3 here is CASSWEEAGELFF. CDR3 in DNA: TGTGCCAGCAGTTGGGAGGAGGCGGGGGAGCTGTTTTTT.

This sequence joins TRBV5-1 and TRBJ1-2; TRBD1 is a possible D gene (6 bases). V lost 1 base and J 7 bases, leaving 8 bases between the germline ends. Germline CDR1 and CDR2: SGHRS and YFSETQ. CDR3 length: 12 residues. CDR3 DNA: TGCGCCAGCAGCTTGACAGGGCCTGGCTACACCTTC. Residues: CASSLTGPGYTF.